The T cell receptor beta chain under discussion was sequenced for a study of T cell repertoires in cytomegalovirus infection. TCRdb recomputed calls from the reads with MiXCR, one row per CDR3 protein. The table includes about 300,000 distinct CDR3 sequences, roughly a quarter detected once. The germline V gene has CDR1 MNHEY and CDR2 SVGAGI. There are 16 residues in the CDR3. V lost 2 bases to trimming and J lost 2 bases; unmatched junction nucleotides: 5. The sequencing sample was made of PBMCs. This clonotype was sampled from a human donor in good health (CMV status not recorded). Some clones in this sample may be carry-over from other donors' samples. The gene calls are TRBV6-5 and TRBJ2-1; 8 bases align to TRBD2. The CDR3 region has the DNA TGTGCCAGCAGTTACGATGGGACTAGTACCTACAATGAGCAGTTCTTC. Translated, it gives CASSYDGTSTYNEQFF.